This paragraph reports one T cell receptor beta chain. TCRbeta library preparation incorporated unique molecular identifiers. In TCRdb, the PCR reads were re-called with MiXCR into one record per CDR3 protein. The sample lists fewer than 250,000 distinct CDR3 sequences; 6.5% to 10% were seen once. These data belong to a study of T-cell reconstitution after alpha-beta-depleted transplantation in children. CDR3 length: 15 residues. The ends lost 1 base at V and 8 bases at J; junction bases unmatched: 6. The clonotype originates from a male patient between 5 and 17 years old who had a stem cell transplant for acute lymphoblastic leukemia, so the T cells may come from the graft donor. The sequencing here drew on PBMCs, mostly from graft donor cells, taken 180 days after TCRalphabeta/CD19-depleted stem cell transplant. The genes are TRBV12-3 or TRBV12-4 and TRBJ2-1; 9 nucleotides match TRBD2. CDR3 sequence reads: CASSLGRGGPHEQFF. As DNA, the CDR3 is TGTGCCAGCAGTTTAGGGCGGGGGGGCCCCCATGAGCAGTTCTTC.